Sequencing of this T cell receptor (beta chain) was carried out in a study of T cell changes during pregnancy in multiple sclerosis. There are 14 residues in the CDR3. V lost 6 bases to trimming and J lost 4 bases; unmatched junction nucleotides: 6. Germline V gives CDR1 MNHNS, CDR2 SASEGT. Assay used: immunoSEQ multiplex PCR; TCRdb lists only in-frame clones, some missing. The sample holds tens of thousands of clones, over 80% seen once. The sequencing used CD4+ T cells from peripheral blood mononuclear cells, collected in the first trimester of pregnancy. The chain couples TRBV6-1 to TRBJ1-2; 9 bases agree with TRBD1. The source of this sequence is a female donor with multiple sclerosis, enrolled in a pregnancy study. CDR3 DNA: TGTGCCAGCAGGAACGCGGACAGGGGCTATGGCTACACCTTC. Encoded protein: CASRNADRGYGYTF.